The next 3 T cell receptor beta chains were all read from a single sample in a study of PD-1 blockade in classical Hodgkin lymphoma. Time point given: cycle 4 day 1 (C4D1), after more than five weeks of nivolumab. Each of the patients experienced relapse following autologous stem cell transplantation, and their brentuximab vedotin exposure differed. TCRdb keeps only in-frame clones here, not all; method: immunoSEQ multiplex PCR. The table shows roughly 100,000 clones, with around 80% occurring only once. The source material was peripheral blood mononuclear cells (PBMCs), sampled before the fourth cycle of nivolumab. The receptors here all came from a human donor with classical Hodgkin lymphoma.

This clone was recorded a few times. For the CDR3, the DNA is TGTGCCAGCAGTTCAACCGGGACATTGAACACTGAAGCTTTCTTT. This encodes CASSSTGTLNTEAFF. The chain combines TRBV28 with TRBJ1-1; D is perhaps TRBD1 (6 bases). Trimming removed 4 bases from V and 0 bases from J, with 12 bases in between. The CDR3 loop spans 15 amino acids. Germline loops: CDR1 MDHEN, CDR2 SYDVKM.

This clone was detected once. V usage is TRBV19 and J usage is TRBJ1-2; D may be TRBD1 (5 bases). V lost 6 bases to trimming and J lost 7 bases, with 18 bases between them. From germline, CDR1 is LNHDA and CDR2 SQIVND (reference sequence). CDR3 length: 14 amino acids. The CDR3 protein is CASSPGRGSTGYTF. DNA for the CDR3: TGTGCCAGTAGCCCCGGGAGGGGTTCAACTGGCTACACCTTC. Drawing the rest from reference TRBV19 and TRBJ1-2, the complete variable domain is DGGITQSPKYLFRKEGQNVTLSCEQNLNHDAMYWYRQDPGQGLRLIYYSQIVNDFQKGDIAEGYSVSREKKESFPLTVTSAQKNPTAFYLCASSPGRGSTGYTFGSGTRLTVV.

The chain joins TRBV5-4 to TRBJ1-4; 7 bases map to TRBD1. Trimming cost V 6 bases and J 8 bases; bases outside gene matches: 10. CDR3 length equals 14 residues. Looked up from germline, CDR1 is SGHNT and CDR2 is YYREEE (reference sequence). CDR3 nucleotides: TGTGCCAGCAACGTAGGGGGCGGTTTAGAAAAACTGTTTTTT. Residues: CASNVGGGLEKLFF.